In its sample, the clone carrying this T cell receptor (beta chain) was seen a few times. Its antigen remains unknown. V dropped 6 bases and J dropped 3; count of bases not matched to a gene: 6. The CDR3 sequence is 16 residues long. The germline V gene has CDR1 LNHNV and CDR2 YYDKDF (reference sequence). Primers included in the PCR were 60 Vbeta and 13 Jbeta primers. Assay used: immunoSEQ multiplex PCR; TCRdb lists only in-frame clones, some missing. The sample contains 150,000 to 200,000 clones, approximately 71% of which appear only once. This sample was taken from a study of cytomegalovirus exposure and HLA in healthy donors. Study-wide results and limits: Previously analyzed data showed that most TCR beta V segments were productive at a frequency of about 87% or about 30%. In a later analysis, HLA-C alleles had the fewest associated TCRs, DRB1 alleles the most. Among the most significant clusters, several appeared linked to common viral pathogens in a later analysis.

Source material: PBMCs. The chain recombines TRBV15 with TRBJ2-2, with TRBD1 identical over 11 bases. The clonotype originates from a man between 50 and 59 years old in good health and CMV-seronegative. CDR3 protein: CATRPGQGAYTGELFF. In DNA, the CDR3 is TGTGCCACCAGACCCGGACAGGGGGCTTACACCGGGGAGCTGTTTTTT.